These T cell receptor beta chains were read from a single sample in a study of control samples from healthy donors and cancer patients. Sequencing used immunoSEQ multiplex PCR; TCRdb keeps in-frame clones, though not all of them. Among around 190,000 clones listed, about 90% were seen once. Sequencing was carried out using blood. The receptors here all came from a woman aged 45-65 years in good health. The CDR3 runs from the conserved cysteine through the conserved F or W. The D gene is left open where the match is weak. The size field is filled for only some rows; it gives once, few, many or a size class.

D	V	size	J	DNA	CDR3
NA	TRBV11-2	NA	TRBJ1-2	TGTGCCAGCAGCCTTGCGGACGGCTCATATGGCTACACCTTC	CASSLADGSYGYTF
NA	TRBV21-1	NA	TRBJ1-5	TGTGCCCGCAGGGAATTTGGCAATCAGCCCCAGCATTTT	CARREFGNQPQHF
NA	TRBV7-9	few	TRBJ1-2	TGTGCCAGCAGCTTAGGGGCAGGAGACCTACTCTATGGCTACACCTTC	CASSLGAGDLLYGYTF
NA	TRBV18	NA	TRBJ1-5	TGTGCCAGCTCACCGACAGCCAATCAGCCCCAGCATTTT	CASSPTANQPQHF
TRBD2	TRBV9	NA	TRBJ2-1	TGTGCCAGCAGCGTAGATAGCGGGGGTTACAATGAGCAGTTCTTC	CASSVDSGGYNEQFF
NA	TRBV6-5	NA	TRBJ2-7	TGTGCCAGCAGATCGACAGGTGAGCAGTACTTC	CASRSTGEQYF
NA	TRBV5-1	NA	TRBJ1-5	TGCGCCAGCAGACGGGCCGTAGATCAGCCCCAGCATTTT	CASRRAVDQPQHF
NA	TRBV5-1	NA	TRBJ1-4	TGCGCCAGCAGCTTGGAGAATGAAAAACTGTTTTTT	CASSLENEKLFF
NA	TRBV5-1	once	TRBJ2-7	TGCGCCAGCAGCTTGGGACAGAGCTCCTACGAGCAGTACTTC	CASSLGQSSYEQYF
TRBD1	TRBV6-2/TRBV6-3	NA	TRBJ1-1	TGTGCCAGCAGCTCAGGGGGTGTTTACACTGAAGCTTTCTTT	CASSSGGVYTEAFF
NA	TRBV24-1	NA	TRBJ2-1	TGTGCCACCAGTGAAGGGGGAGACCGGTACAATGAGCAGTTCTTC	CATSEGGDRYNEQFF
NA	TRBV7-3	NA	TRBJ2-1	TGTGCCAGCAGCTTAGGGCCTGCTGGTAACAATGAGCAGTTCTTC	CASSLGPAGNNEQFF